This T cell receptor beta chain was identified during a study of blood T cell repertoires in COVID-19. Background on the study: T cells, B-cell-depleted T cells, or PBMCs supplied cDNA or gDNA.

In the original processing: Reference gene primer amplification yielded estimated nucleated cell counts. The table came from immunoSEQ multiplex PCR; TCRdb's copy has only in-frame clones and leaves some out. V and J calls and clone size are those listed in that table; D and trimming were worked out from the DNA. This sample carries more than 300,000 clones, roughly 82% of them seen once, and the ten largest clones take 1.5% to 2%. The specimen was peripheral blood. The sequence derives from a woman aged 45 to 65 with acute or convalescent COVID-19.

For the CDR3, the DNA is TGTGCCAGCAGCTTCCCTGGGGGGGAAGTTGACACTGAAGCTTTCTTT. It specifies CASSFPGGEVDTEAFF. The chain couples TRBV11-2 to TRBJ1-1; D may be TRBD1 (5 bases). CDR3 length: 16 amino acids. The ends were cut back, 3 bases at V and 3 bases at J, with 17 bases in the middle. CDR1 SGHAT and CDR2 FQNNGV come from the germline V gene.